A selection of T cell receptor beta chains follows, all from one sample in a study of OX40 agonist ivuxolimab in advanced cancers. The assay was immunoSEQ multiplex PCR, and TCRdb's table has in-frame clones only and misses some. The sample yields fewer than 25,000 clones, approximately 86% seen once. Specimen: CD4+ or CD8+ T cells sorted from blood, collected in a trial of the OX40 agonist ivuxolimab. The receptors here all came from an adult with an advanced solid tumor such as melanoma, head and neck, liver or kidney cancer. Both conserved end residues are part of each CDR3. Fields, in order: V gene, clone size, J gene, D gene, CDR3 protein, CDR3 DNA. The D gene is left open where the match is weak. The size of a clone is reported for some rows only, either as once, few or many, or as a class for expanded clones.

V: TRBV6-1; size: -; J: TRBJ1-6; D: -; CDR3: CASSEGVGSANSPLHF; DNA: TGTGCCAGCAGTGAGGGGGTAGGCAGCGCTAATTCACCCCTCCACTTT
V: TRBV27; size: -; J: TRBJ1-2; D: TRBD1; CDR3: CASSDRGYGYTF; DNA: TGTGCCAGCAGCGACAGGGGTTATGGCTACACCTTC
V: TRBV5-6; size: once; J: TRBJ2-2; D: -; CDR3: CASSLGSWANTGELFF; DNA: TGTGCCAGCAGCTTGGGGTCTTGGGCTAACACCGGGGAGCTGTTTTTT
V: TRBV6-5; size: few; J: TRBJ1-1; D: -; CDR3: CASSPGLNTEAFF; DNA: TGTGCCAGCAGTCCGGGATTGAACACTGAAGCTTTCTTT
V: TRBV7-3; size: -; J: TRBJ1-1; D: -; CDR3: CASSLGLGIAEAFF; DNA: TGTGCCAGCAGCTTAGGTTTAGGGATCGCTGAAGCTTTCTTT
V: TRBV7-2; size: -; J: TRBJ1-2; D: -; CDR3: CASSDIVRARIYGYTF; DNA: TGTGCCAGCAGCGATATAGTGCGGGCCCGAATATATGGCTACACCTTC
V: TRBV5-6; size: -; J: TRBJ2-2; D: TRBD2; CDR3: CATTGAGGTGELFF; DNA: TGTGCCACCACCGGAGCGGGGGGCACCGGGGAGCTGTTTTTT
V: TRBV6-5; size: few; J: TRBJ2-4; D: -; CDR3: CASSYSLGLSIQYF; DNA: TGTGCCAGCAGTTACTCGTTAGGGTTGAGCATTCAGTACTTC
V: TRBV27; size: -; J: TRBJ2-7; D: -; CDR3: CASSTRTETYEQYF; DNA: TGTGCCAGCAGTACCCGGACGGAGACCTACGAGCAGTACTTC
V: TRBV13; size: -; J: TRBJ1-1; D: -; CDR3: CASRMGGAEAFF; DNA: TGTGCCAGCAGAATGGGAGGGGCTGAAGCTTTCTTT
V: TRBV4-1; size: -; J: TRBJ1-1; D: -; CDR3: CASSQDQARNTEAFF; DNA: TGCGCCAGCAGCCAAGATCAGGCGAGGAACACTGAAGCTTTCTTT
V: TRBV27; size: -; J: TRBJ1-5; D: -; CDR3: CASSLSTGNQPQHF; DNA: TGTGCCAGCAGTTTATCAACAGGCAATCAGCCCCAGCATTTT
V: TRBV5-4; size: -; J: TRBJ2-1; D: TRBD2; CDR3: CASSHSGGAHNEQFF; DNA: TGTGCCAGCAGCCATAGCGGGGGGGCCCACAATGAGCAGTTCTTC
V: TRBV19; size: -; J: TRBJ2-5; D: -; CDR3: CASSIVPFGAQETQYF; DNA: TGTGCCAGTAGTATAGTCCCGTTCGGAGCCCAAGAGACCCAGTACTTC
V: TRBV6-1; size: -; J: TRBJ1-1; D: -; CDR3: CASSQTEAFF; DNA: TGTGCCAGCAGCCAAACTGAAGCTTTCTTT